The 22 T cell receptor beta chains presented below share a single source sample, sequenced in a study of cytomegalovirus exposure and HLA in healthy donors. PCR was performed using 60 Vbeta and 13 Jbeta primers. Assay: immunoSEQ multiplex PCR; the TCRdb copy retains only in-frame clones and omits some. The sample contains fewer than 100,000 clones, around 8% of which appear only once. The sample comprised PBMCs. These receptors were taken from a man in his forties or fifties in good health and CMV-seronegative.

CDR3 region: CASSPTGSTNEKLFF. As DNA, the CDR3 is TGTGCCAGCAGTCCCACAGGCTCAACTAATGAAAAACTGTTTTTT. The V and J genes are TRBV6-5 and TRBJ1-4; D perhaps matches TRBD1 (5 bases). Germline lookup yields CDR1 MNHEY and CDR2 SVGAGI. V lost 5 bases to trimming and J lost 0 bases, with 10 bases between them. This CDR3 is built from 15 residues.

The V gene is TRBV4-1, the J gene TRBJ1-5; 7 nucleotides align to TRBD1. The V and J ends lost 4 bases and 4 bases, in that order; junction bases with no gene match: 7. CDR1 and CDR2 from the germline V gene are MGHRA and YSYEKL. The CDR3 loop spans 15 amino acids. CDR3 sequence (DNA): TGCGCCAGCAGCCCCGGGACAGAGGGTAATCAGCCCCAGCATTTT. It encodes CASSPGTEGNQPQHF.

In its sample, this clone was seen a few times. This chain links TRBV5-1 with TRBJ2-3; the match to TRBD2 covers 7 bases. The CDR3 totals 15 residues. The germline CDR1 and CDR2 sequences are SGHRS and YFSETQ. Trimming cost V 4 bases and J 2 bases; bases outside gene matches: 7. Here the CDR3 DNA reads TGCGCCAGCAGCATGGGGGAGGGGTTCACAGATACGCAGTATTTT. Translated: CASSMGEGFTDTQYF.

The genes are TRBV19 and TRBJ2-5; TRBD2 aligns across 9 bases. Germline CDR1 reads LNHDA; CDR2 reads SQIVND (reference sequence). The V segment lost 3 bases and the J segment 0 bases; nucleotides outside the gene matches: 5. CDR3 size: 16 residues. CDR3 amino acids: CASSITASGDQETQYF. The CDR3 region has the DNA TGTGCCAGTAGTATTACGGCTAGCGGGGACCAAGAGACCCAGTACTTC.

The chain joins TRBV28 to TRBJ1-5; D gene uncertain. Trimming left V 5 bases short and J 6 bases short, with 20 bases between. The CDR3 totals 16 residues. In germline, CDR1 is MDHEN, CDR2 SYDVKM. The CDR3 here is CASSGPTREWGQPQHF. For the CDR3, the DNA is TGTGCCAGCAGTGGCCCTACACGGGAGTGGGGTCAGCCCCAGCATTTT.

This chain uses TRBV14 with TRBJ2-2, with D unclear. Trimming stripped 1 base from V and 5 bases from J, with 11 bases between. Germline V gives CDR1 SGHDN, CDR2 FVKESK. CDR3 length: 15 residues. The CDR3 protein is CASSQGRLLTGELFF. The CDR3 region has the DNA TGTGCCAGCAGCCAAGGGAGACTTCTAACCGGGGAGCTGTTTTTT. The whole variable domain, filled in from reference TRBV14 and TRBJ2-2, reads EAGVTQFPSHSVIEKGQTVTLRCDPISGHDNLYWYRRVMGKEIKFLLHFVKESKQDESGMPNNRFLAERTGGTYSTLKVQPAELEDSGVYFCASSQGRLLTGELFFGEGSRLTVL.

This chain connects TRBV7-2 to TRBJ1-1, with D possibly TRBD1 on 5 matching bases. This CDR3 is 14 amino acids long. Trimming took 3 bases from V and 3 from J, leaving 11 bases between them. CDR1 SGHTA and CDR2 FQGNSA come from the germline V gene. The CDR3 sequence is CASSLQGGDTEAFF. For the CDR3, the DNA is TGTGCCAGCAGCTTGCAGGGTGGGGACACTGAAGCTTTCTTT.

The chain combines TRBV9 with TRBJ2-3, with 9 bases fitting TRBD2. The CDR3 length is 15 residues. Per germline, CDR1 SGDLS and CDR2 YYNGEE. The J segment lost 5 bases and the V segment lost 7 bases, leaving 11 bases of the junction unmatched. The chain's CDR3 is CASSPIAGAVDTQYF. For the CDR3, the DNA is TGTGCCAGCTCGCCAATAGCGGGAGCGGTAGATACGCAGTATTTT.

This clone appeared a few times. The chain joins TRBV10-1 to TRBJ2-7; TRBD2 is a possible D gene (5 bases). CDR1 and CDR2 from the germline V gene are WNHNN and SYGVQD (reference sequence). The CDR3 sequence is 15 residues long. V lost 6 bases to trimming and J lost 4 bases, with 19 bases between them. The CDR3 region is CASSASGGGDYEQYF. The CDR3 coding sequence is TGCGCCAGCAGCGCCTCAGGAGGTGGGGATTACGAGCAGTACTTC.

The rearrangement uses TRBV6-5 and TRBJ2-1; the match to TRBD2 covers 9 bases. The germline V gene has CDR1 MNHEY and CDR2 SVGAGI. J was trimmed by 9 bases and V by 5 bases; bases with no gene match: 8. The CDR3 sequence is 14 residues long. CDR3 nucleotides: TGTGCCAGCAGTCCTCGCGGGGGGGCTTTTGAGCAGTTCTTC. Its translation is CASSPRGGAFEQFF.

This clone has only a few counts. This chain connects TRBV19 to TRBJ1-5; TRBD1 is a possible D gene (6 bases). Germline CDR1 and CDR2: LNHDA and SQIVND (reference sequence). Between the trimmed V and J ends, which lost 4 bases and 2 bases, there was a span of 15 bases. The CDR3 spans 16 residues. Here the CDR3 reads CASSNYRDRGNQPQHF. The CDR3 DNA reads TGTGCCAGTAGTAACTACAGGGATCGGGGCAATCAGCCCCAGCATTTT.

The chain uses TRBV6-1 and TRBJ2-1, with D maybe TRBD1 (5 bases). The V and J ends lost 5 bases and 6 bases respectively, with 11 bases between them. Germline lookup yields CDR1 MNHNS and CDR2 SASEGT. This CDR3 comprises 13 residues. In DNA form, the CDR3 reads TGTGCCAGCAGTACAGGCAGTGGCAATGAGCAGTTCTTC. Protein product: CASSTGSGNEQFF.

This clone has a count of ten or more. The chain carries TRBV5-6 and TRBJ1-1; D gene unclear. Germline CDR1 and CDR2: SGHDT and YYEEEE. This CDR3 region has 14 residues. V was clipped by 4 bases and J by 1 base, with 11 bases between them. CDR3 sequence reads: CASSLDGWNTEAFF. As DNA, the CDR3 is TGTGCCAGCAGCCTGGATGGCTGGAACACTGAAGCTTTCTTT.

The chain couples TRBV25-1 to TRBJ1-3; D gene uncertain. The CDR3 runs to 16 residues. Deletions cut 7 bases from V and 0 bases from J, with 16 bases between. The germline V gene encodes CDR1 MGHDK and CDR2 SYGVNS. DNA of the CDR3: TGTGCCAGCACCACCAGTGCAGGCGCCTCTGGAAACACCATATATTTT. It is translated as CASTTSAGASGNTIYF.

Only a few counts were recorded for this clone. The rearrangement links TRBV12-5 to TRBJ1-1, with 8 bases fitting TRBD1. The junction had 7 bases not matched to a gene; V was cut back by 2 bases and J by 8 bases. The CDR3 runs 14 residues. Germline V gives CDR1 LGHNT, CDR2 FRNRAP. In DNA, the CDR3 is TGTGCTAGTGGTTTGAGGGACAGGAGAGCCGAAGCTTTCTTT. It is translated as CASGLRDRRAEAFF.

This clone turned up a few times. The limits of the CDR3 on the DNA are not certain, so only TCRdb's listed CDR3 is given. This chain links TRBV7-8 with TRBJ1-1. Germline V CDR1 and CDR2: SGHVS, FQNEAQ. The length of the CDR3 is 15 amino acids, counting both ends. The CDR3 spells CASSFGEGTNTEAFF.

This clone appeared a few times. This chain links TRBV15 with TRBJ2-1, with 9 bases lining up with TRBD2. CDR3 size: 16 residues. Unmatched junction bases numbered 10, after V lost 6 bases and J lost 4 bases. Germline-derived CDR1 and CDR2 are LNHNV and YYDKDF (reference sequence). CDR3 bases: TGTGCCACCAGAAGCCCACGCGGGAGGGATTACAATGAGCAGTTCTTC. Encoded protein: CATRSPRGRDYNEQFF.

This clone was counted between two and nine times. This chain uses TRBV4-3 with TRBJ1-1, with a tentative D call TRBD1 (6 bases). The ends were cut back, 0 bases at V and 4 bases at J, with 15 bases in the middle. Germline CDR1 is LGHNA and CDR2 is YSLEER. This CDR3 has 16 residues. CDR3 sequence: CASSQDLYREGTEAFF. Written as DNA, the CDR3 is TGCGCCAGCAGCCAAGATCTGTACAGGGAGGGCACTGAAGCTTTCTTT.

The CDR3 region is CASSFSSSLPETQYF. The CDR3 DNA reads as TGTGCCAGCAGTTTCTCTAGCTCACTTCCAGAGACCCAGTACTTC. The J gene is TRBJ2-5, the V gene TRBV27, with D possibly being TRBD2 (5 bases). V shed 3 bases and J shed 4 bases, with 15 bases lying between them. This CDR3 has 15 amino acids. Germline CDR1 is MNHEY and CDR2 is SMNVEV (reference sequence).

This sequence joins TRBV7-2 and TRBJ2-3, with D unclear. Trimming cost V 6 bases and J 0 bases, with 19 bases left between them. The germline V gene has CDR1 SGHTA and CDR2 FQGNSA. This CDR3 region has 17 residues. The CDR3 is CASRQTTSWASTDTQYF. The CDR3 nucleotides are TGTGCCAGCAGACAGACCACCTCTTGGGCTAGCACAGATACGCAGTATTTT.

This chain links TRBV6-6 with TRBJ2-2; TRBD2 agrees at 7 bases. The germline V gene has CDR1 MNHNY and CDR2 SVGAGI (reference sequence). The CDR3 has 14 amino acids. V shed 2 bases, J shed 7 bases, and the junction held 4 bases outside the gene matches. CDR3 in amino acids: CASSYGTMGGELFF. The CDR3 nucleotides read TGTGCCAGCAGTTACGGGACTATGGGCGGGGAGCTGTTTTTT.

Worth noting for this clone: Other DNA sequences in the sample encode the same CDR3. This rearrangement joins TRBV5-1 to TRBJ2-2, with D perhaps matching TRBD1 (5 bases). This CDR3 region has 14 residues. V dropped 4 bases and J dropped 7 bases, with 14 bases sitting between them. Germline V gene sequence: CDR1 SGHRS, CDR2 YFSETQ. The CDR3, as DNA: TGCGCCAGCAGCCCCCAGGGCTTTGGCGGGGAGCTGTTTTTT. Protein sequence: CASSPQGFGGELFF.